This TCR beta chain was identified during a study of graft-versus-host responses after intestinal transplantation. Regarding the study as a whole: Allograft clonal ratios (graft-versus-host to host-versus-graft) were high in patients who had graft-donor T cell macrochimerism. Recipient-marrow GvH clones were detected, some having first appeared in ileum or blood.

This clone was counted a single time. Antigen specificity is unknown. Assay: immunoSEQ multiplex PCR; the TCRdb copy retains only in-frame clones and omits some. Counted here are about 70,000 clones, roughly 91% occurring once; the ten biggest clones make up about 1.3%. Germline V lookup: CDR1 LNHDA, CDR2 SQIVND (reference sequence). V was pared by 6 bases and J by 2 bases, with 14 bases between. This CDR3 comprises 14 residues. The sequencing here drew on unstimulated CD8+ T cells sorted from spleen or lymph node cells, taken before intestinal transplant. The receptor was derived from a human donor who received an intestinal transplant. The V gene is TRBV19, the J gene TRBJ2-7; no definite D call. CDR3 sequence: CASSHDGEAYEQYF. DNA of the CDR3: TGTGCCAGTAGCCATGACGGAGAGGCCTACGAGCAGTACTTC.